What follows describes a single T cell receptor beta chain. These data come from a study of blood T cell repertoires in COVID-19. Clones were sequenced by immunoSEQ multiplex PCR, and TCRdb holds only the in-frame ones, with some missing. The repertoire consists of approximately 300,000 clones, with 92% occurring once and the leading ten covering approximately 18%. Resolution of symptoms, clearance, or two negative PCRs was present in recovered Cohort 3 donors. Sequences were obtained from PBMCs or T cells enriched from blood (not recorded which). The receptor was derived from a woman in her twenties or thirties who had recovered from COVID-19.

CDR3 amino acids: CASSQETGARSGNTIYF. The DNA of the CDR3 is TGTGCCAGCAGCCAAGAGACAGGGGCCCGCTCTGGAAACACCATATATTTT. The V and J genes are TRBV4-2 and TRBJ1-3, with 8 bases aligning to TRBD1. From germline, CDR1 is LGHNA and CDR2 YNFKEQ. This CDR3 contains 17 residues. After removal of 0 bases from V and 0 bases from J, the junction contained 4 bases not matched to a gene.